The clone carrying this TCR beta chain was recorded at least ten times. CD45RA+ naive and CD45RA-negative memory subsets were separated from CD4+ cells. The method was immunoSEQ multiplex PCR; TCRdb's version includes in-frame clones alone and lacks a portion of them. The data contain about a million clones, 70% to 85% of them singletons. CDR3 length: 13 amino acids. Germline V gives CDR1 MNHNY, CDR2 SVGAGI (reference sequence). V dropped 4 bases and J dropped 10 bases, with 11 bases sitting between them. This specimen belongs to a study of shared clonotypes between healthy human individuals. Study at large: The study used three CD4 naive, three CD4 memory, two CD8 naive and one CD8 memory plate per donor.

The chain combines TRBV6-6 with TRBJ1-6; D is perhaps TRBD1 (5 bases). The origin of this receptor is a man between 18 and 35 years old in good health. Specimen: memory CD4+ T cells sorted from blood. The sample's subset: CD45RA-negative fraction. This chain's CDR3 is CASSLGDSSPLHF. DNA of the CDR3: TGTGCCAGCAGTTTAGGGGACTCATCACCCCTCCACTTT.